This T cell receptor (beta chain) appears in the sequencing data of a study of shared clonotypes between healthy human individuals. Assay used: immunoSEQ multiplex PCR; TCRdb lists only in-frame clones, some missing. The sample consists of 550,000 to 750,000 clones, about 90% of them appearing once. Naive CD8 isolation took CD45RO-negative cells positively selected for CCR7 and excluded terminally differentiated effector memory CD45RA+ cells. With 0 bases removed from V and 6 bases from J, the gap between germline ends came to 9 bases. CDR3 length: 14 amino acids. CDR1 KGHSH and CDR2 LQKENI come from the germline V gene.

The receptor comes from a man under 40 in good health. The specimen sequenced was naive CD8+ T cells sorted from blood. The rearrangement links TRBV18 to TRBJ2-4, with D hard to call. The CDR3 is CASSPPTSRNIQYF. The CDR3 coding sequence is TGTGCCAGCTCACCACCCACCTCTCGAAACATTCAGTACTTC.